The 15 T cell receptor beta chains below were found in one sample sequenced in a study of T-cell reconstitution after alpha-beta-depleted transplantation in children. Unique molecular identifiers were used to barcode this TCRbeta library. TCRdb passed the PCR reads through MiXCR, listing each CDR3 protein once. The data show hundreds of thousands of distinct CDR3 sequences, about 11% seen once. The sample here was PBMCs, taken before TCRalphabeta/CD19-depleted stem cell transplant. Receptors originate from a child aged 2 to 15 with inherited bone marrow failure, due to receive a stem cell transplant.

The CDR3 spells CASSVIGPYEQYF. The DNA for the CDR3 is TGTGCCAGCAGCGTTATAGGGCCCTACGAGCAGTACTTC. The gene calls are TRBV7-9 and TRBJ2-7, with D unclear. The germline V gene has CDR1 SEHNR and CDR2 FQNEAQ (reference sequence). The V and J ends lost 5 bases and 2 bases respectively, with 10 bases between them. The CDR3 runs to 13 residues.

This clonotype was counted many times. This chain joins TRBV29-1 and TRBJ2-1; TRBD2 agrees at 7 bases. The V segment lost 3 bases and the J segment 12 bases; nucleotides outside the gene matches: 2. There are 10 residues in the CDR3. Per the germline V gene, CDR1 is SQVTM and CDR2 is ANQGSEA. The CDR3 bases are TGCAGCGTTGATTCGGGAGGGCAGTTCTTC. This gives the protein CSVDSGGQFF.

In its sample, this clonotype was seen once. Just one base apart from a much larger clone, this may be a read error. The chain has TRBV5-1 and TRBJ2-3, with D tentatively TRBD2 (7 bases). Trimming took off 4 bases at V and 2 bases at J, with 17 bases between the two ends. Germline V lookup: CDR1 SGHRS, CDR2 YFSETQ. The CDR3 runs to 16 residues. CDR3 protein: CASSLRAGALTDTQYF. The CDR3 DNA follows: TGCGCCAGCAGCCTTAGGGCGGGGGCTCTCACAGATACGCAGTATTTT.

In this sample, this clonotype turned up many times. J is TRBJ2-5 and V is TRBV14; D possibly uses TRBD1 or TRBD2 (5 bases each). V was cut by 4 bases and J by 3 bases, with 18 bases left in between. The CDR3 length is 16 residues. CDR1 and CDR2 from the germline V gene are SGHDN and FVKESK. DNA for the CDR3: TGTGCCAGCAGCCCCCGGAAAGGGATGGGGGAAGAGACCCAGTACTTC. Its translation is CASSPRKGMGEETQYF.

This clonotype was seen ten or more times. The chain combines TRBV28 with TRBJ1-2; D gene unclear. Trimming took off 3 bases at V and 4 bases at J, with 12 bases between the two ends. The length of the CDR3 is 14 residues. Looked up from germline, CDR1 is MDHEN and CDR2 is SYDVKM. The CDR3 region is CASSFATVFYGYTF. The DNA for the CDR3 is TGTGCCAGCAGTTTCGCAACAGTATTCTATGGCTACACCTTC.

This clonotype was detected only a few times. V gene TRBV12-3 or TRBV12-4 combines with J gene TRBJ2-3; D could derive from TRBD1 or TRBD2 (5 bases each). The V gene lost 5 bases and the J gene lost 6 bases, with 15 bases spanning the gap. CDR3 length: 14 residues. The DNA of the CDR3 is TGTGCCAGCAGTGGAAGAGAGGGGTACGATACGCAGTATTTT. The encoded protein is CASSGREGYDTQYF.

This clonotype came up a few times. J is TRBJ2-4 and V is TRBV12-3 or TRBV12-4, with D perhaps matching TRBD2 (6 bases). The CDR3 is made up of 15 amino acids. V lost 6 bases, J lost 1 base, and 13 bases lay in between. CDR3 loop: CASSDLRGAKNIQYF. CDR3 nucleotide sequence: TGTGCCAGCAGCGATCTCCGGGGGGCCAAAAACATTCAGTACTTC.

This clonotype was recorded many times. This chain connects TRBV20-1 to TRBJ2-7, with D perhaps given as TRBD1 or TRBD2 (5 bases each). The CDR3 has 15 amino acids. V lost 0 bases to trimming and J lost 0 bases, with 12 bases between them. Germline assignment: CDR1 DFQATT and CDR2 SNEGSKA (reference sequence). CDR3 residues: CSARDDTGTSYEQYF. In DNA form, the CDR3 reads TGCAGTGCTAGAGATGATACCGGGACCTCCTACGAGCAGTACTTC.

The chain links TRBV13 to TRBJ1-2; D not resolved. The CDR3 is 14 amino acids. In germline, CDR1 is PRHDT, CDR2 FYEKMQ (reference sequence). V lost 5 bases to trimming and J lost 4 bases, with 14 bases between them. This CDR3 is CASSARTRVYGYTF. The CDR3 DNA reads TGTGCCAGCAGCGCACGAACGAGGGTCTATGGCTACACCTTC.

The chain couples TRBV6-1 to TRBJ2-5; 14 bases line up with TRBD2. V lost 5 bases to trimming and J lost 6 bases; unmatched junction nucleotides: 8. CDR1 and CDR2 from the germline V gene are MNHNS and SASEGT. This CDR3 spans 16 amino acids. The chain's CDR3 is CASSPFGTSGRKTQYF. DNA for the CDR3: TGTGCCAGCAGTCCCTTCGGGACTAGCGGGAGAAAGACCCAGTACTTC.

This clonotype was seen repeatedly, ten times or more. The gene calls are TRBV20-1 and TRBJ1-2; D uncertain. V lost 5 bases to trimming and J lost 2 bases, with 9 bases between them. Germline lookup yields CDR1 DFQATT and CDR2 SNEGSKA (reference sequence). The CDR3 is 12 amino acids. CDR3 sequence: CSARRQNYGYTF. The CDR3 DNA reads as TGCAGTGCTCGGCGGCAGAACTATGGCTACACCTTC.

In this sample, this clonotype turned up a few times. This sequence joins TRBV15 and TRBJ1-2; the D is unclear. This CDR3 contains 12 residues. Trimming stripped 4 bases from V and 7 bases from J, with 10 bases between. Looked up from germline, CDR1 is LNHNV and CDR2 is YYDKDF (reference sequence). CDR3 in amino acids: CATSMGIIGYTF. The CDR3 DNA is TGTGCCACCAGCATGGGCATTATTGGCTACACCTTC.

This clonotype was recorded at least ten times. For the CDR3, the DNA is TGCGCCAGCAGCCAAGGCCGGACTAGCGAATTAGCAGATACGCAGTATTTT. Amino acids: CASSQGRTSELADTQYF. The chain combines TRBV4-1 with TRBJ2-3, with 9 bases matching TRBD2. CDR1 is MGHRA and CDR2 is YSYEKL in the germline V gene. The CDR3 contains 17 residues. V shed 1 base, J shed 4 bases, and the junction held 9 bases outside the gene matches.

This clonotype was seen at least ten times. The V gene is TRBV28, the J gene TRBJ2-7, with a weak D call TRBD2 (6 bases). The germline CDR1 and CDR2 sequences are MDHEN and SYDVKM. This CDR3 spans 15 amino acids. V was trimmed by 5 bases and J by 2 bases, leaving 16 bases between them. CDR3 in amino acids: CASSIGGPGPYEQYF. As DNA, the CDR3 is TGTGCCAGCAGTATCGGAGGGCCAGGGCCCTACGAGCAGTACTTC.

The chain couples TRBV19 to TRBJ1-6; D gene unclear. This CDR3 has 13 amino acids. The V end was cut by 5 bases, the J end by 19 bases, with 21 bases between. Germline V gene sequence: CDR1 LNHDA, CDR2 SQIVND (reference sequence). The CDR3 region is CASSLSSRLDRHF. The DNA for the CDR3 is TGTGCCAGTAGTCTATCCAGCCGACTCGACCGGCACTTT. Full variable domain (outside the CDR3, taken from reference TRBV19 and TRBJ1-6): DGGITQSPKYLFRKEGQNVTLSCEQNLNHDAMYWYRQDPGQGLRLIYYSQIVNDFQKGDIAEGYSVSREKKESFPLTVTSAQKNPTAFYLCASSLSSRLDRHFGNGTRLTVT.